These 8 T cell receptor beta chains were all obtained from the same sample, sequenced in a study of technical replicates of blood from a few donors. Produced via immunoSEQ multiplex PCR; TCRdb's table is partial and in-frame only. The sample consists of around 68,000 clones, 95% to 97% of them appearing once. Sequenced sample: T cells isolated from PBMCs. The source of these receptors is a human donor in good health.

This chain links TRBV13 with TRBJ2-4, with D perhaps TRBD2 (7 bases). CDR3 size: 14 residues. The germline CDR1 and CDR2 sequences are PRHDT and FYEKMQ (reference sequence). The V and J ends lost 6 bases and 7 bases respectively, with 16 bases between them. The CDR3, as DNA: TGTGCCAGCAGAATAGGGGGGGGTACGAACATTCAGTACTTC. It translates to CASRIGGGTNIQYF. The full variable domain, completed using reference TRBV13 and TRBJ2-4, is AAGVIQSPRHLIKEKRETATLKCYPIPRHDTVYWYQQGPGQDPQFLISFYEKMQSDKGSIPDRFSAQQFSDYHSELNMSSLELGDSALYFCASRIGGGTNIQYFGAGTRLSVL.

This chain joins TRBV25-1 and TRBJ2-7, with 9 bases aligning to TRBD1. V lost 4 bases to trimming and J lost 1 base; unmatched junction nucleotides: 5. The V gene's germline CDR1 is MGHDK and CDR2 SYGVNS. CDR3 length: 15 residues. The CDR3 region is CASSGIGTGSYEQYF. CDR3 bases: TGTGCCAGCAGTGGAATCGGGACAGGGTCCTACGAGCAGTACTTC.

The chain combines TRBV21-1 with TRBJ1-2. TRBV21-1 is listed as a pseudogene. The length of the CDR3 is 17 residues. This CDR3 reads CASSKVIWRLANYGYTF. The CDR3 DNA sequence: TGTGCCAGCAGCAAAGTGATCTGGAGATTAGCTAACTATGGCTACACCTTC.

V and J are TRBV28 and TRBJ1-3; D is possibly TRBD1 (6 bases). The CDR3 runs 13 residues. CDR1 and CDR2 from the germline V gene are MDHEN and SYDVKM. Trimming removed 7 bases from V and 2 bases from J, with 9 bases in between. CDR3 in DNA: TGTGCCAGCATCCCAGGGGCTGGAAACACCATATATTTT. Its translation: CASIPGAGNTIYF.

The chain combines TRBV6-5 with TRBJ2-1; TRBD2 matches 9 bases. This CDR3 region has 14 residues. J gave up 7 bases and V 2 bases, and 3 bases lay outside the gene matches. The V gene's germline CDR1 is MNHEY and CDR2 SVGAGI. The CDR3 nucleotides read TGTGCCAGCAGTTACCTAGCGGGAACAAATGAGCAGTTCTTC. It codes for CASSYLAGTNEQFF.

This chain connects TRBV2 to TRBJ2-3; a weak D match, TRBD2 (6 bases). CDR3 length: 17 amino acids. Germline lookup yields CDR1 SNHLY and CDR2 FYNNEI. Trimming removed 8 bases from V and 3 bases from J, with 24 bases in between. CDR3 in amino acids: CASVTDVGTSETDTQYF. CDR3 nucleotides: TGTGCCAGCGTCACAGACGTAGGGACTTCTGAAACAGATACGCAGTATTTT.

CDR3 sequence (DNA): TGTGCCAGCAGCGTATGGCAGGGACAGCCCACAGATACGCAGTATTTT. Translation gives CASSVWQGQPTDTQYF. The chain combines TRBV9 with TRBJ2-3; 7 bases are a match to TRBD1. In germline, CDR1 is SGDLS, CDR2 YYNGEE. Trimming removed 1 base from V and 2 bases from J; junction bases left unmatched: 7. The CDR3 totals 16 residues.

The chain carries TRBV2 and TRBJ2-7; 9 bases fit TRBD1. The CDR3 extends over 18 amino acids. Germline V lookup: CDR1 SNHLY, CDR2 FYNNEI. Trimming removed 2 bases from V and 7 bases from J; junction bases left unmatched: 18. CDR3 residues: CASSETGQGGEGEWEQYF. In DNA, the CDR3 is TGTGCCAGCAGTGAAACGGGACAGGGTGGGGAGGGCGAGTGGGAGCAGTACTTC.